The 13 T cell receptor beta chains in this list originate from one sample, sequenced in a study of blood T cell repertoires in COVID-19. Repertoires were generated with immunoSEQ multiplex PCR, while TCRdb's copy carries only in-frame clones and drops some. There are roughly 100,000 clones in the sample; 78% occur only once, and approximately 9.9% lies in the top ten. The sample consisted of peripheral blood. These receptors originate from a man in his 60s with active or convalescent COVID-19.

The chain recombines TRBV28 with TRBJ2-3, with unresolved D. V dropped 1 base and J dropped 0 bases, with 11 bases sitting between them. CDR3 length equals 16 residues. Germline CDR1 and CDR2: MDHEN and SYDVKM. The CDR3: CASSLYSSSSTDTQYF. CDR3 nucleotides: TGTGCCAGCAGTTTATATTCCAGTTCTAGCACAGATACGCAGTATTTT.

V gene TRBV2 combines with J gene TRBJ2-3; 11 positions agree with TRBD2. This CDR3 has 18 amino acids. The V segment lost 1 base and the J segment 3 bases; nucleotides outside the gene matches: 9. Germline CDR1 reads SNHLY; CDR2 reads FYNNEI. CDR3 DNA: TGTGCCAGCAGTGAAGTTATAGCGGGAGGGTCGTTGACAGATACGCAGTATTTT. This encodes CASSEVIAGGSLTDTQYF. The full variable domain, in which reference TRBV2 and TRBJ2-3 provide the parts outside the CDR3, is EPEVTQTPSHQVTQMGQEVILRCVPISNHLYFYWYRQILGQKVEFLVSFYNNEISEKSEIFDDQFSVERPDGSNFTLKIRSTKLEDSAMYFCASSEVIAGGSLTDTQYFGPGTRLTVL.

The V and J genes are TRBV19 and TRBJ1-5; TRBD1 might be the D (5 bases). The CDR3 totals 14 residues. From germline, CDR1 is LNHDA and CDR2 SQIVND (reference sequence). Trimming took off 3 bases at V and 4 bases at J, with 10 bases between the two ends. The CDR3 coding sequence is TGTGCCAGTAGTATTTGGGGGAGGAATCAGCCCCAGCATTTT. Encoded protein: CASSIWGRNQPQHF.

This CDR3 reads CASSKVQGSLVGGTDTQYF. The CDR3 nucleotides are TGTGCCAGCAGCAAAGTTCAGGGGTCGCTAGTGGGAGGCACAGATACGCAGTATTTT. This chain uses TRBV21-1 with TRBJ2-3; the table assigns TRBD1, which was not confirmed against the DNA. TRBV21-1 is flagged as a pseudogene. This CDR3 contains 19 residues.

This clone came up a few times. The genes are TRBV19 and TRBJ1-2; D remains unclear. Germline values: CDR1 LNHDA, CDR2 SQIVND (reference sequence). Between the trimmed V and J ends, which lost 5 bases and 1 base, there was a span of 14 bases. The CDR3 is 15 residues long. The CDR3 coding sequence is TGTGCCAGTAGTCCTCAGACGGGTGTTAACTATGGCTACACCTTC. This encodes CASSPQTGVNYGYTF.

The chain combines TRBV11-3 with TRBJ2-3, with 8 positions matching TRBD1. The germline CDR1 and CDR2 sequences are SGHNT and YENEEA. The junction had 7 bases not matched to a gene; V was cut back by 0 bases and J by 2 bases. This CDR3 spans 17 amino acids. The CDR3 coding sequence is TGTGCCAGCAGCTTAGATAAAGGACAGGGTCTCACAGATACGCAGTATTTT. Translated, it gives CASSLDKGQGLTDTQYF.

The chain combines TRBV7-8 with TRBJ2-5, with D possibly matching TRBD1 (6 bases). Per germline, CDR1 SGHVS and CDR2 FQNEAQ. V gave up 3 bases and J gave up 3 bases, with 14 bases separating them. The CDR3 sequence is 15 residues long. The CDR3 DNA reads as TGTGCCAGCAGCTTCGGGCAGGGGACAAAAGAGACCCAGTACTTC. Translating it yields CASSFGQGTKETQYF.

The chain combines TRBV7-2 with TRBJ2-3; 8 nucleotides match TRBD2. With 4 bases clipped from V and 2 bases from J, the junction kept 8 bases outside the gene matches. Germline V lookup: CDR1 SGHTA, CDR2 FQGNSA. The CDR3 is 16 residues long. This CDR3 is CASSSGLGIFTDTQYF. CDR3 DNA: TGTGCCAGCAGCTCGGGACTAGGGATATTCACAGATACGCAGTATTTT.

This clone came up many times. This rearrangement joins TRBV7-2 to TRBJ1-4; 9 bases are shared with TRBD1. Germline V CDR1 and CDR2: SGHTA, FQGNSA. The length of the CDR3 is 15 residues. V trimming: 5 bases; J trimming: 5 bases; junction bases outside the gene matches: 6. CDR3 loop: CASSQNRGRNEKLFF. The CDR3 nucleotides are TGTGCCAGCAGCCAAAACAGGGGGCGAAATGAAAAACTGTTTTTT. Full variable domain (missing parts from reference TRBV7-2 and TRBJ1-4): GAGVSQSPSNKVTEKGKDVELRCDPISGHTALYWYRQSLGQGLEFLIYFQGNSAPDKSGLPSDRFSAERTGGSVSTLTIQRTQQEDSAVYLCASSQNRGRNEKLFFGSGTQLSVL.

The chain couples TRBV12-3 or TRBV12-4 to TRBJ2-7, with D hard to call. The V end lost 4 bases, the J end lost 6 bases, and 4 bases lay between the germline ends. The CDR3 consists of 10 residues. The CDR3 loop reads CASSSIEQYV. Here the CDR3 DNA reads TGTGCCAGCAGTTCCATCGAGCAGTACGTC.

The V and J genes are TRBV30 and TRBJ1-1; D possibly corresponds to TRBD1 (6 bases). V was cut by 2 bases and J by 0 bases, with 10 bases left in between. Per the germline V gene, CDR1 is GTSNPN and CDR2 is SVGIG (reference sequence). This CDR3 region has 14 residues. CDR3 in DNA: TGTGCCTGGAGTCCGACAGGCTTGAACACTGAAGCTTTCTTT. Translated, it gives CAWSPTGLNTEAFF.

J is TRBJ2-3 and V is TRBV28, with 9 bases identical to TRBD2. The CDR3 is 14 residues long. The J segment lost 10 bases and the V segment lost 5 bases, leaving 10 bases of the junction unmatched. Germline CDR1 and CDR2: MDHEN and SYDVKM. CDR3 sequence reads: CASSPHSGRPPQYF. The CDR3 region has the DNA TGTGCCAGCAGTCCCCATAGCGGGAGACCGCCGCAGTATTTT.

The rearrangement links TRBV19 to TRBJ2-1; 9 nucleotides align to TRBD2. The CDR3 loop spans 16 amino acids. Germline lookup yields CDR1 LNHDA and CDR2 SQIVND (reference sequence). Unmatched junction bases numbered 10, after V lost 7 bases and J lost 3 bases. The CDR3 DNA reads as TGTGCCAGTACCCTCGTAGCGGGAGTAAGCTACAATGAGCAGTTCTTC. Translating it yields CASTLVAGVSYNEQFF.